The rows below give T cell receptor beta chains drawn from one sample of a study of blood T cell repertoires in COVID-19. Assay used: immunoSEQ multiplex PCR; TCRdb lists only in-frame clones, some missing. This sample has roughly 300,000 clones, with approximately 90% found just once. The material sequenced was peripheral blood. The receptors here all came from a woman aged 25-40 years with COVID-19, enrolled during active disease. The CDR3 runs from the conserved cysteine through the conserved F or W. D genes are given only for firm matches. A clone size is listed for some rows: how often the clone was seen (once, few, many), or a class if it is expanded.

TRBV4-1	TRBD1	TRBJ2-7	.	CASSRWTGRAADLPYEQYF	TGCGCCAGCAGCCGGTGGACAGGGAGAGCGGCCGATCTCCCCTACGAGCAGTACTTC
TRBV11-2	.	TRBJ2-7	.	CASSALMGHYEQYF	TGTGCCAGCAGCGCCCTAATGGGCCACTACGAGCAGTACTTC
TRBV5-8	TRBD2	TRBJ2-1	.	CASTSPGLAGEASYNEQFF	TGTGCCAGTACTTCGCCGGGACTAGCGGGAGAGGCGTCCTACAATGAGCAGTTCTTC
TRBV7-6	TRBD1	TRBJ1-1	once	CASSLERTGSTEAFF	TGTGCCAGCAGCTTAGAAAGGACAGGGTCGACTGAAGCTTTCTTT
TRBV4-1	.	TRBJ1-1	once	CASSQERRQADTEAFF	TGCGCCAGCAGCCAAGAACGGAGACAGGCAGACACTGAAGCTTTCTTT
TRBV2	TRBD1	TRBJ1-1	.	CASILDRAGTEAFF	TGTGCCAGCATTCTGGACAGGGCGGGCACTGAAGCTTTCTTT
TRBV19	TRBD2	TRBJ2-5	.	CASRAGAQGETQYF	TGTGCCAGTAGGGCGGGAGCTCAAGGGGAGACCCAGTACTTC
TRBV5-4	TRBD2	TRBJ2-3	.	CASSLAGTGLAGAGTDTQYF	TGTGCCAGCAGCTTGGCGGGGACAGGACTAGCGGGAGCAGGCACAGATACGCAGTATTTT
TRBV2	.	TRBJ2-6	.	CASSKRGSGANVLTF	TGTGCCAGCAGTAAAAGGGGGTCTGGGGCCAACGTCCTGACTTTC
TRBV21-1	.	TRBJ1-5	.	CASSKGPGPKVQPQHF	TGTGCCAGCAGCAAAGGCCCAGGCCCCAAGGTGCAGCCCCAGCATTTT
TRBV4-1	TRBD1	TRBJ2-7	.	CASSRGTGEYEQYF	TGCGCCAGCAGCCGCGGGACAGGGGAATACGAGCAGTACTTC
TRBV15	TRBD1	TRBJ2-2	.	CATSRPGTGDTGELFF	TGTGCCACCAGCAGACCCGGGACAGGGGACACCGGGGAGCTGTTTTTT
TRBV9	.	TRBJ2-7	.	CASSVEDSSYEQYF	TGTGCCAGCAGCGTAGAAGATAGCAGCTACGAGCAGTACTTC
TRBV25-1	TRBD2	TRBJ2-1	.	CASKSTSGPYNEQFF	TGTGCCAGCAAAAGTACTAGCGGGCCTTACAATGAGCAGTTCTTC
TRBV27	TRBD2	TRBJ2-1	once	CASSSGTSGTNEQFF	TGTGCCAGCAGTTCCGGGACTAGCGGGACTAATGAGCAGTTCTTC
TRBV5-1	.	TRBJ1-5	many	CASAPDLGGNQPQHF	TGCGCCAGCGCCCCGGACCTGGGAGGCAATCAGCCCCAGCATTTT
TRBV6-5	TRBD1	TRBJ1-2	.	CASSRQGALHGYTF	TGTGCCAGCAGCCGCCAGGGGGCCCTCCATGGCTACACCTTC
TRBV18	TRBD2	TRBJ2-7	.	CASSGGSYEQYF	TGTGCCAGCTCGGGGGGGAGTTACGAGCAGTACTTC
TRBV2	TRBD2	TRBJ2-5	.	CASSGGGAREETQYF	TGTGCCAGCAGCGGGGGAGGGGCGCGGGAAGAGACCCAGTACTTC
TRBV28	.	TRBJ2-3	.	CASSFRPGSDTQYF	TGTGCCAGCAGTTTTAGACCGGGGTCAGATACGCAGTATTTT
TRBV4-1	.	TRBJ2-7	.	CASSQDPPRGISYEQYF	TGCGCCAGCAGCCAAGATCCCCCTCGGGGGATCTCCTACGAGCAGTACTTC
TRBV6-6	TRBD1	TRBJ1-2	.	CASSGQGGGYTF	TGTGCCAGCAGCGGACAGGGTGGTGGCTACACCTTC
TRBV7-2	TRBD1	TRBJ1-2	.	CASSRGQGVNYGYTF	TGTGCCAGCAGCAGAGGACAGGGAGTAAACTATGGCTACACCTTC
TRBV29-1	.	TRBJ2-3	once	CSVDTVDTQYF	TGCAGCGTTGACACAGTAGATACGCAGTATTTT
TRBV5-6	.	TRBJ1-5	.	CASSLAGGSNQPQHF	TGTGCCAGCAGCTTGGCGGGGGGGAGCAATCAGCCCCAGCATTTT
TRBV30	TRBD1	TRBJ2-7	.	CAWNRDRGYEQYF	TGTGCCTGGAACCGGGACAGGGGCTACGAGCAGTACTTC
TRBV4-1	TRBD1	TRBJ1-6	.	CASSRGTEGSPLHF	TGCGCCAGCAGCCGCGGGACAGAAGGGTCACCCCTCCACTTT
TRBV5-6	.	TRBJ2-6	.	CASRRTGANVLTF	TGTGCCAGCAGGCGAACTGGGGCCAACGTCCTGACTTTC
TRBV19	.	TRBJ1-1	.	CASSSQSDTEAFF	TGTGCCAGTTCGAGTCAATCCGACACTGAAGCTTTCTTT
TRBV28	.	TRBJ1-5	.	CASSPPGLRSGQPQHF	TGTGCCAGCAGTCCGCCCGGACTCCGGTCGGGTCAGCCCCAGCATTTT
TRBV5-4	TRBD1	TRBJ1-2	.	CASSLVFGTGSNYGYTF	TGTGCCAGCAGCTTGGTATTTGGGACAGGTTCTAACTATGGCTACACCTTC
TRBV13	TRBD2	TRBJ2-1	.	CASSFLRRLAHNEQFF	TGTGCCAGCAGCTTTCTTAGGAGACTAGCACACAATGAGCAGTTCTTC
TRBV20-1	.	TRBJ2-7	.	CSEEGPYEQYF	TGCAGTGAAGAGGGCCCCTACGAGCAGTACTTC